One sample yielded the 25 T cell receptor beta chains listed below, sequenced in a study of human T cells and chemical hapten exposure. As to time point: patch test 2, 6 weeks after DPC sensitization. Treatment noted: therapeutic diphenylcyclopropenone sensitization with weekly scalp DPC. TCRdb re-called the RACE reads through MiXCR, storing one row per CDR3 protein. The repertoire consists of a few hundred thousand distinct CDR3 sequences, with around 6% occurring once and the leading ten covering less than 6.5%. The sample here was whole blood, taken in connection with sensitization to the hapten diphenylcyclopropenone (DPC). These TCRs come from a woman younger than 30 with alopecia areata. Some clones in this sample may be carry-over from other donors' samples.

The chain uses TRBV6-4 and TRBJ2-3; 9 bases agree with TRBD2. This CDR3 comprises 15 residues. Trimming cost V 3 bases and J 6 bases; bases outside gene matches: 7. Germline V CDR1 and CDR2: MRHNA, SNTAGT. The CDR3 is CASSDLAGDSDTQYF. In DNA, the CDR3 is TGTGCCAGCAGTGATTTAGCGGGGGACAGCGATACGCAGTATTTT.

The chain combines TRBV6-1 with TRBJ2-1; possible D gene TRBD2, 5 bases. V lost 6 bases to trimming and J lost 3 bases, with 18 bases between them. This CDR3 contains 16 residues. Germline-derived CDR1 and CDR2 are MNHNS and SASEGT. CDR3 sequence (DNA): TGTGCCAGCAGGGAGGATCGGGTAAATCTCTACAATGAGCAGTTCTTC. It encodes CASREDRVNLYNEQFF.

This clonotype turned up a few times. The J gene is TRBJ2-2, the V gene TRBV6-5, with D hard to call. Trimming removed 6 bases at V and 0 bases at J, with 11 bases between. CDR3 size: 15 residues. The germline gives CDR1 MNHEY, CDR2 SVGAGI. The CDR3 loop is CASRVQRSNTGELFF. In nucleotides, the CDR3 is TGTGCCAGCAGGGTACAGAGGTCGAACACCGGGGAGCTGTTTTTT.

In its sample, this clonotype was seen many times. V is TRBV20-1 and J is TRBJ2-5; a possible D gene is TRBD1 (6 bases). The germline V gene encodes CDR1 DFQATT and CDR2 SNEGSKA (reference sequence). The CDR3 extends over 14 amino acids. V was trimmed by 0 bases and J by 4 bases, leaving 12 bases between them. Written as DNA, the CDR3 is TGCAGTGCTAGAGATTGGGGGCAGGGAGAGACCCAGTACTTC. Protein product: CSARDWGQGETQYF.

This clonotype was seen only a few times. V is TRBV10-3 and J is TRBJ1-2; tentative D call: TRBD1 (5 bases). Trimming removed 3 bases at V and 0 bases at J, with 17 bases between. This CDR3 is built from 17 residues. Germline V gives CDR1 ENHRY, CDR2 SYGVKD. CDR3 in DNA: TGTGCCATCAGTGATTTCATCCAGGGCAGGGCTAACTATGGCTACACCTTC. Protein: CAISDFIQGRANYGYTF.

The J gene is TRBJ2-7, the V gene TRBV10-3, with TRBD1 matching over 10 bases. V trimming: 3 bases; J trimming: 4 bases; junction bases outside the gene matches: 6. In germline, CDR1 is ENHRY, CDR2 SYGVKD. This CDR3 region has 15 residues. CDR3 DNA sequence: TGTGCCATCAGTGACGAGGGACAGGGGTGGTACGAGCAGTACTTC. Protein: CAISDEGQGWYEQYF.

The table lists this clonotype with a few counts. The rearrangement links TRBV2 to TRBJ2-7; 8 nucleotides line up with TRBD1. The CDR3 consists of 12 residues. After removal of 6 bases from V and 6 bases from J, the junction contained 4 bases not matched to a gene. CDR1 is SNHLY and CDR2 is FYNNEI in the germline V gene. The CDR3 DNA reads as TGTGCCAGCAGGGGACAGGCGGCCGAGCAGTACTTC. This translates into CASRGQAAEQYF.

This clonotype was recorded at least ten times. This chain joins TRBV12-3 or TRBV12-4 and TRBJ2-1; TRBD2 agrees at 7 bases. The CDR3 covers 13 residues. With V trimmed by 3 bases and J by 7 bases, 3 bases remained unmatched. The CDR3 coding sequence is TGTGCCAGCAGTTTTGCGGGAGTAAATGAGCAGTTCTTC. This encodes CASSFAGVNEQFF.

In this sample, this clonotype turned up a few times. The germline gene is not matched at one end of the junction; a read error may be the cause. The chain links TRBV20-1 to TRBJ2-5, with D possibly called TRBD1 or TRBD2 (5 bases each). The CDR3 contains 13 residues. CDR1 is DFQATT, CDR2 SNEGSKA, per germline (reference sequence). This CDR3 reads CSARGGDQETQYF. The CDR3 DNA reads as TGCAGTGCTAGAGGAGGGGACCAGGAGACCCAGTACTTC.

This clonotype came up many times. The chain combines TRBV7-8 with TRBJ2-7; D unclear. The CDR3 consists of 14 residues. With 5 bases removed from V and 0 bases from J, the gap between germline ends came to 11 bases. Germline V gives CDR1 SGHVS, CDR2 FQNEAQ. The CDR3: CASSLTSASYEQYF. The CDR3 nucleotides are TGTGCCAGCAGCCTGACTTCGGCCTCCTACGAGCAGTACTTC.

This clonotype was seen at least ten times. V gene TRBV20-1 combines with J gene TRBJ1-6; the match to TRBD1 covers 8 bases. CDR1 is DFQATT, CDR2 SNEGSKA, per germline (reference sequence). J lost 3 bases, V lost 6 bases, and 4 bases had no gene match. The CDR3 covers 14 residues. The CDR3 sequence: CSAADRGYNSPLHF. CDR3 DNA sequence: TGCAGTGCAGCAGACAGGGGCTATAATTCACCCCTCCACTTT.

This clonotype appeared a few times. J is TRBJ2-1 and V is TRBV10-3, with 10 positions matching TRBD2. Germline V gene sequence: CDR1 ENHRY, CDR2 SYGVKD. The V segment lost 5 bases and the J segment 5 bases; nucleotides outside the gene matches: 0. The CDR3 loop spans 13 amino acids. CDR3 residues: CAISSGGDNEQFF. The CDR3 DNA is TGTGCCATCAGTAGCGGGGGGGACAATGAGCAGTTCTTC.

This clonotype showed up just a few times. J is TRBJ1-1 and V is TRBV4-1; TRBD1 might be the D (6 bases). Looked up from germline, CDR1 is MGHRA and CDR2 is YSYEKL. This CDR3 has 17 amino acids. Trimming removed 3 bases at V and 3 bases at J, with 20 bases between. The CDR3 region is CASSQSPGGARDTEAFF. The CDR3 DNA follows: TGCGCCAGCAGCCAGAGCCCCGGGGGGGCGCGAGACACTGAAGCTTTCTTT.

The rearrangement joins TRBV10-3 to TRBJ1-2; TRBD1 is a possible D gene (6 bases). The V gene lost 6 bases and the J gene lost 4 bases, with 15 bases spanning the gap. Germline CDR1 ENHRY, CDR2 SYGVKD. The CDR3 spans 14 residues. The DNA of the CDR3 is TGTGCCATCAGGCTTCGACAGGACGTCTATGGCTACACCTTC. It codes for CAIRLRQDVYGYTF.

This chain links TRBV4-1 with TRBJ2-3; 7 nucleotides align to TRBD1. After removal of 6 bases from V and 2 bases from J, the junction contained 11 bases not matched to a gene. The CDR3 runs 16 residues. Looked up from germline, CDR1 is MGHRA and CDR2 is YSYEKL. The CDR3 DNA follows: TGCGCCAGCAGTCCGGTGACAGGGCGTATCACAGATACGCAGTATTTT. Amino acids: CASSPVTGRITDTQYF.

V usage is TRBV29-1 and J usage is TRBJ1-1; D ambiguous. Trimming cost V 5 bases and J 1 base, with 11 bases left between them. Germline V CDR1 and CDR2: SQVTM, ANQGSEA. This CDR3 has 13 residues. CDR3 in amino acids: CSVPRYRNTEAFF. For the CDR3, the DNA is TGCAGCGTTCCGCGTTATCGGAACACTGAAGCTTTCTTT.

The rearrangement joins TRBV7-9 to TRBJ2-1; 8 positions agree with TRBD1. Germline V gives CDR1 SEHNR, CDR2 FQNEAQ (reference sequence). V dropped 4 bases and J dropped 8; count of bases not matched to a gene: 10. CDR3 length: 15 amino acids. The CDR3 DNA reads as TGTGCCAGCAGCTGGCGCGGGACAGGCACCCATGAGCAGTTCTTC. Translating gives CASSWRGTGTHEQFF.

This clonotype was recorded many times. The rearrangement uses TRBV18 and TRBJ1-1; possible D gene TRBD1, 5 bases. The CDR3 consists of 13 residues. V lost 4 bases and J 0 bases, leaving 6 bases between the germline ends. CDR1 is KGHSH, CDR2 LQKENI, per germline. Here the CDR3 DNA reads TGTGCCAGCTCACGGGGCGTGAACACTGAAGCTTTCTTT. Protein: CASSRGVNTEAFF.

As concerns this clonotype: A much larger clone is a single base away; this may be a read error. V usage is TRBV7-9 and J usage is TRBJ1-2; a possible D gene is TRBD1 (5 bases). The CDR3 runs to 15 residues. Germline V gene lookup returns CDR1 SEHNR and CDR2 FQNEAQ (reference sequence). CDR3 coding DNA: TGTGCCAGCAGCCTCCCCTGGGACGGATCCTATGGCTACATCTTC. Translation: CASSLPWDGSYGYIF.

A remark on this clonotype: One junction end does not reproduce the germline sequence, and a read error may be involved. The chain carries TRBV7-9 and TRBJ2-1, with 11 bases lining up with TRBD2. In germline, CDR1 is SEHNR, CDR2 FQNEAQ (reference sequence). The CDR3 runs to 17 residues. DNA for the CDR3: TGTGCCAGCAGCTTAGCGTCTGCTAGCGGGGGGACCTTCGGCGAGTACTTC. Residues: CASSLASASGGTFGEYF. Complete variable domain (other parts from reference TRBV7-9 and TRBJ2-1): DTGVSQNPRHKITKRGQNVTFRCDPISEHNRLYWYRQTLGQGPEFLTYFQNEAQLEKSRLLSDRFSAERPKGSFSTLEIQRTEQGDSAMYLCASSLASASGGTFGEYFGPGTRLTVL.

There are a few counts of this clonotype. Here the CDR3 DNA reads TGTGCCATCAGGCCAGGGGGCTTGGGCACTGAAGCTTTCTTT. Translated, it gives CAIRPGGLGTEAFF. The rearrangement links TRBV10-3 to TRBJ1-1, with 8 bases identical to TRBD1. Trimming removed 6 bases from V and 4 bases from J; junction bases left unmatched: 7. Germline assignment: CDR1 ENHRY and CDR2 SYGVKD. The CDR3 runs to 14 residues.

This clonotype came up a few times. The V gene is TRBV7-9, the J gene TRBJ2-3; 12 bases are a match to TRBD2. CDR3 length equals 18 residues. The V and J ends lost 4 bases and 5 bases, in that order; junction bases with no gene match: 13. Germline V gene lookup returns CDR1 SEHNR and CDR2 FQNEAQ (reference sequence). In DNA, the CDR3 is TGTGCCAGCAGCTGGACACCGGGACTAGCGGGTCTCATAGATACGCAGTATTTT. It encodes CASSWTPGLAGLIDTQYF.

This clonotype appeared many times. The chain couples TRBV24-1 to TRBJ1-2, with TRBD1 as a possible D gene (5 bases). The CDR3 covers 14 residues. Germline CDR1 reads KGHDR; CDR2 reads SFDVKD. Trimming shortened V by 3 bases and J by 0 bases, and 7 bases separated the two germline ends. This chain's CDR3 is CATSDPTANYGYTF. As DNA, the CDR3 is TGTGCCACCAGTGATCCGACAGCTAACTATGGCTACACCTTC.

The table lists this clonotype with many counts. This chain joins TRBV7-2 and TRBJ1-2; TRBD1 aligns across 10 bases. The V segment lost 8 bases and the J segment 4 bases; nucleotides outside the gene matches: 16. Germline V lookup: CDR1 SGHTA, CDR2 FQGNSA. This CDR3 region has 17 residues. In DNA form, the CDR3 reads TGTGCCAGCTCCTCCGGGGACAGGGGCGCCGCCTCCTATGGCTACACCTTC. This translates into CASSSGDRGAASYGYTF.

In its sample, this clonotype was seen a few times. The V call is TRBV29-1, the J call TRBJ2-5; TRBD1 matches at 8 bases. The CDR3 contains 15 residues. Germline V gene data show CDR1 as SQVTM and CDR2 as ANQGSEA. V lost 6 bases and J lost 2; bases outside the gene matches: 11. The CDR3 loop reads CSVRYRTGNQETQYF. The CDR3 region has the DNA TGCAGCGTACGTTATAGGACAGGGAATCAAGAGACCCAGTACTTC.